This TCR beta chain was captured in a study of low-dose radiotherapy and immunotherapy resistance in tumors. Trimming cost V 5 bases and J 6 bases, with 17 bases left between them. Germline CDR1 is PRHDT and CDR2 is FYEKMQ (reference sequence). This CDR3 is built from 15 residues. This clonotype occurred once. Covering alpha and beta chains, TRAV- and TRBV-specific primers were used for the first-strand cDNA. The authors amplified TCRs for approximately 20 PCR cycles with a constant-region primer and a V-primer adapter. TCRdb reprocessed the reads with MiXCR, giving one entry per CDR3 protein. The sample carries under 90,000 distinct CDR3 sequences, 15% to 20% recorded once. The time point here: after trial treatment. The treatment: LDRT plus nivolumab, ipilimumab, low-dose cyclophosphamide and aspirin (RACIN trial). Donors, who were enrolled in a single-arm phase I dose-escalation trial, received nivolumab, ipilimumab, aspirin, low-dose cyclophosphamide and low-dose radiotherapy.

Sequencing was performed on PBMCs, taken after low-dose radiotherapy plus immunotherapy. This TCR derives from a male donor with prostate cancer. The chain employs TRBV13 and TRBJ2-1, with D possibly TRBD2 on 6 matching bases. The CDR3 protein is CASSIPTRTRNEQFF. CDR3 nucleotides: TGTGCCAGCAGCATACCGACTAGAACGCGCAATGAGCAGTTCTTC.